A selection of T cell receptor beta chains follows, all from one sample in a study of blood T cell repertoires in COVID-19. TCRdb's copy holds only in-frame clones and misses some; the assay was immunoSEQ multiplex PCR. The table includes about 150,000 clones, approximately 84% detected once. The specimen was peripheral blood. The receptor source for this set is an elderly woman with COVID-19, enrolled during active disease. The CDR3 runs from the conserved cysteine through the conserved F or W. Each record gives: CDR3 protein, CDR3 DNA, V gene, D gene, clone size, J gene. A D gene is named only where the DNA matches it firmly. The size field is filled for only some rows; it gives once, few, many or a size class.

CDR3 protein: CASSINHPSGRPSRETQYF
CDR3 DNA: TGTGCCAGTAGTATAAACCACCCTAGCGGGAGACCTTCCAGGGAGACCCAGTACTTC
V gene: TRBV19
D gene: TRBD2
clone size: .
J gene: TRBJ2-5

CDR3 protein: CASSLPRTGHGYTF
CDR3 DNA: TGTGCCAGCAGTTTACCTCGGACAGGGCATGGCTACACCTTC
V gene: TRBV28
D gene: TRBD1
clone size: .
J gene: TRBJ1-2

CDR3 protein: CASSTRTGRNQPQHF
CDR3 DNA: TGTGCCAGTAGTACCAGGACAGGGCGAAATCAGCCCCAGCATTTT
V gene: TRBV19
D gene: TRBD1
clone size: .
J gene: TRBJ1-5

CDR3 protein: CAWSVSRRTEAFF
CDR3 DNA: TGTGCCTGGAGTGTATCCCGTCGGACTGAAGCTTTCTTT
V gene: TRBV30
D gene: .
clone size: .
J gene: TRBJ1-1

CDR3 protein: CASSIELYGYTF
CDR3 DNA: TGTGCCAGTAGTATAGAACTCTATGGCTACACCTTC
V gene: TRBV19
D gene: .
clone size: .
J gene: TRBJ1-2

CDR3 protein: CASSRRGGRATNEKLFF
CDR3 DNA: TGTGCCAGCTCCCGAAGAGGGGGCCGGGCAACTAATGAAAAACTGTTTTTT
V gene: TRBV18
D gene: TRBD1
clone size: .
J gene: TRBJ1-4

CDR3 protein: CASSEASGKFGETQYF
CDR3 DNA: TGTGCCAGCAGTGAGGCTAGCGGGAAGTTCGGAGAGACCCAGTACTTC
V gene: TRBV2
D gene: TRBD2
clone size: .
J gene: TRBJ2-5

CDR3 protein: CAMPGGQAYEQYF
CDR3 DNA: TGTGCCATGCCTGGCGGACAAGCCTACGAGCAGTACTTC
V gene: TRBV28
D gene: .
clone size: few
J gene: TRBJ2-7

CDR3 protein: CASSPQGVGNQPQHF
CDR3 DNA: TGTGCCAGCAGCCCCCAGGGGGTAGGCAATCAGCCCCAGCATTTT
V gene: TRBV28
D gene: TRBD1
clone size: .
J gene: TRBJ1-5

CDR3 protein: CASTYSGGNYEQYF
CDR3 DNA: TGTGCCAGCACCTATAGCGGGGGAAACTACGAGCAGTACTTC
V gene: TRBV5-5
D gene: TRBD2
clone size: .
J gene: TRBJ2-7

CDR3 protein: CASGFGLASGGWGDTQYF
CDR3 DNA: TGTGCTAGTGGTTTCGGGCTGGCGAGCGGGGGCTGGGGAGATACGCAGTATTTT
V gene: TRBV12-5
D gene: TRBD2
clone size: .
J gene: TRBJ2-3

CDR3 protein: CASSFPSGDYNEQFF
CDR3 DNA: TGTGCCAGCAGCTTTCCTAGCGGGGACTACAATGAGCAGTTCTTC
V gene: TRBV5-6
D gene: TRBD2
clone size: .
J gene: TRBJ2-1

CDR3 protein: CASSLDPSGHGGKDTQYF
CDR3 DNA: TGTGCCAGCAGCTTGGATCCTAGCGGGCACGGGGGTAAAGATACGCAGTATTTT
V gene: TRBV5-4
D gene: TRBD2
clone size: .
J gene: TRBJ2-3

CDR3 protein: CASSPWRGNQPQHF
CDR3 DNA: TGCGCCAGCAGCCCCTGGCGGGGGAATCAGCCCCAGCATTTT
V gene: TRBV4-1
D gene: .
clone size: .
J gene: TRBJ1-5

CDR3 protein: CASSVQADEKLFF
CDR3 DNA: TGTGCCAGCAGTGTCCAGGCCGATGAAAAACTGTTTTTT
V gene: TRBV2
D gene: .
clone size: .
J gene: TRBJ1-4

CDR3 protein: CASSTWDRGYNSPLHF
CDR3 DNA: TGTGCCAGCAGCACATGGGACAGGGGGTATAATTCACCCCTCCACTTT
V gene: TRBV7-2
D gene: TRBD1
clone size: once
J gene: TRBJ1-6

CDR3 protein: CASSDGRGYETQYF
CDR3 DNA: TGCGCCAGCAGCGACGGACGGGGGTACGAGACCCAGTACTTC
V gene: TRBV10-2
D gene: .
clone size: .
J gene: TRBJ2-5

CDR3 protein: CASSPRDRANTEAFF
CDR3 DNA: TGTGCCAGCTCACCACGGGACAGGGCGAACACTGAAGCTTTCTTT
V gene: TRBV18
D gene: TRBD1
clone size: .
J gene: TRBJ1-1

CDR3 protein: CASSLDDRGGGNTIYF
CDR3 DNA: TGTGCCAGCAGCCTGGATGACAGGGGGGGAGGAAACACCATATATTTT
V gene: TRBV3-1/TRBV3-2
D gene: TRBD1
clone size: .
J gene: TRBJ1-3

CDR3 protein: CASSMFARLQETQYF
CDR3 DNA: TGTGCCAGTAGTATGTTTGCCAGACTCCAAGAGACCCAGTACTTC
V gene: TRBV19
D gene: .
clone size: .
J gene: TRBJ2-5

CDR3 protein: CASSLAGGGSSTDTQYF
CDR3 DNA: TGTGCCAGCAGCTTAGCGGGTGGGGGGTCCAGCACAGATACGCAGTATTTT
V gene: TRBV7-9
D gene: .
clone size: .
J gene: TRBJ2-3

CDR3 protein: CASTHDRLYGYTF
CDR3 DNA: TGTGCCAGCACCCATGACAGGCTCTATGGCTACACCTTC
V gene: TRBV28
D gene: .
clone size: few
J gene: TRBJ1-2